This TCR beta chain was documented in a study of blood T cell repertoires in COVID-19. This CDR3 has 17 residues. The V gene lost 1 base and the J gene lost 1 base, with 15 bases spanning the gap. In germline, CDR1 is SGHRS, CDR2 YFSETQ. Produced via immunoSEQ multiplex PCR; TCRdb's table is partial and in-frame only. The top ten clones hold 2.1% of a sample with 150,000 to 200,000 clones, 88% of them seen once. The source is a man in his 70s with active or convalescent COVID-19. The sample consisted of peripheral blood. The rearrangement links TRBV5-1 to TRBJ1-3; D is uncertain. The CDR3: CASSLTENTRSGNTIYF. The CDR3 DNA is TGCGCCAGCAGCTTGACGGAGAATACGAGGTCTGGAAACACCATATATTTT.